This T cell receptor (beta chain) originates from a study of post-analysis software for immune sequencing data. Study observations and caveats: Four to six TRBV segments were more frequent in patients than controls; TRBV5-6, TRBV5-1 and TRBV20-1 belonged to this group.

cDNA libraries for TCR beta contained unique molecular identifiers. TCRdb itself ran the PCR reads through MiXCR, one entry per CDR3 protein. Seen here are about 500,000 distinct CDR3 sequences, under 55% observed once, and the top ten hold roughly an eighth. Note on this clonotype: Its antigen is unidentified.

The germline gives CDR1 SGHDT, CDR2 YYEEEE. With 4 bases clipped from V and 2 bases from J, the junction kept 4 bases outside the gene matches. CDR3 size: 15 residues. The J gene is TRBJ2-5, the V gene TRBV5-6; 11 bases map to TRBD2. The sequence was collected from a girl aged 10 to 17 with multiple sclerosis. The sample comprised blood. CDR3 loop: CASSMTSGEQETQYF. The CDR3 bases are TGTGCCAGCAGCATGACTAGCGGGGAACAAGAGACCCAGTACTTC.